Listed below are T cell receptor beta chains from one sample, sequenced in a study of T cell responses to AZD1222 COVID-19 vaccine. Produced via immunoSEQ multiplex PCR; TCRdb's table is partial and in-frame only. The sample holds approximately 84,000 clones; approximately 83% are singletons and the top ten take approximately 1.3%. Sequencing was performed on peripheral blood, taken 28 days after the second AZD1222 dose. Source of these receptors: an adult who received the AZD1222 COVID-19 vaccine. Both conserved end residues are part of each CDR3. Each record gives: J gene, clone size, V gene, D gene, CDR3 protein, CDR3 DNA. A D gene is named only where the DNA matches it firmly. The size entry is marked missing in some rows and otherwise reads once, few, many or a size class.

J gene: TRBJ2-1
clone size: .
V gene: TRBV20-1
D gene: TRBD2
CDR3 protein: CSASSGSVNEQFF
CDR3 DNA: TGCAGTGCTAGTAGCGGGAGTGTCAATGAGCAGTTCTTC

J gene: TRBJ1-4
clone size: .
V gene: TRBV24-1
D gene: .
CDR3 protein: CATSAPGREKLFF
CDR3 DNA: TGTGCCACCAGTGCTCCGGGTCGGGAAAAACTGTTTTTT

J gene: TRBJ1-1
clone size: .
V gene: TRBV7-8
D gene: .
CDR3 protein: CASSLDRMNTEAFF
CDR3 DNA: TGTGCCAGCAGTTTGGACAGAATGAACACTGAAGCTTTCTTT

J gene: TRBJ1-1
clone size: few
V gene: TRBV7-9
D gene: .
CDR3 protein: CASSLTGSNTEAFF
CDR3 DNA: TGTGCCAGCAGCTTAACGGGGTCGAACACTGAAGCTTTCTTT

J gene: TRBJ1-6
clone size: .
V gene: TRBV9
D gene: TRBD1
CDR3 protein: CASSLGQGDSPLHF
CDR3 DNA: TGTGCCAGCAGCTTGGGCCAGGGGGATTCACCCCTCCACTTT

J gene: TRBJ1-1
clone size: .
V gene: TRBV28
D gene: .
CDR3 protein: CASRGPTEAFF
CDR3 DNA: TGTGCCAGCAGGGGTCCCACTGAAGCTTTCTTT

J gene: TRBJ2-7
clone size: once
V gene: TRBV20-1
D gene: .
CDR3 protein: CSASVSGSEQYF
CDR3 DNA: TGCAGTGCTAGTGTGTCGGGAAGCGAGCAGTACTTC

J gene: TRBJ2-1
clone size: .
V gene: TRBV12-3/TRBV12-4
D gene: TRBD1
CDR3 protein: CASTGQTNNEQFF
CDR3 DNA: TGTGCCTCAACGGGACAGACGAACAATGAGCAGTTCTTC

J gene: TRBJ1-5
clone size: .
V gene: TRBV27
D gene: TRBD1
CDR3 protein: CASSRRGQVSYQPQHF
CDR3 DNA: TGTGCCAGCTCAAGAAGGGGACAGGTCTCATATCAGCCCCAGCATTTT

J gene: TRBJ1-6
clone size: .
V gene: TRBV7-2
D gene: .
CDR3 protein: CASSKDRGNSPLHF
CDR3 DNA: TGTGCCAGCAGCAAGGACAGAGGGAATTCACCCCTCCACTTT

J gene: TRBJ2-7
clone size: .
V gene: TRBV5-1
D gene: TRBD1
CDR3 protein: CASSYGDRVTYEQYF
CDR3 DNA: TGCGCCAGCAGTTACGGGGACAGGGTAACCTACGAGCAGTACTTC

J gene: TRBJ2-2
clone size: .
V gene: TRBV3-1/TRBV3-2
D gene: TRBD2
CDR3 protein: CASSQEGTSGRYTGELFF
CDR3 DNA: TGTGCCAGCAGCCAAGAAGGGACTAGCGGGAGATACACCGGGGAGCTGTTTTTT

J gene: TRBJ1-5
clone size: once
V gene: TRBV19
D gene: TRBD1
CDR3 protein: CASSVSRDSRNQPQHF
CDR3 DNA: TGTGCCAGTAGTGTATCCCGGGACAGTCGAAATCAGCCCCAGCATTTT

J gene: TRBJ1-2
clone size: .
V gene: TRBV19
D gene: .
CDR3 protein: CASSTRSGPTAGYTF
CDR3 DNA: TGTGCCAGTAGTACCAGGTCGGGCCCGACTGCTGGCTACACCTTC

J gene: TRBJ2-7
clone size: .
V gene: TRBV28
D gene: TRBD1
CDR3 protein: CASRTGGGYEQYF
CDR3 DNA: TGTGCCAGCAGGACAGGGGGCGGGTACGAGCAGTACTTC

J gene: TRBJ2-7
clone size: .
V gene: TRBV5-6
D gene: .
CDR3 protein: CASSFVGSTYEQYF
CDR3 DNA: TGTGCCAGCAGCTTCGTGGGCAGTACCTACGAGCAGTACTTC